The 12 T cell receptor beta chains presented below share a single source sample, sequenced in a study of resident and recirculating memory T cells in vitiligo (dated by TCRdb to between 2017 and 2018). The library was obtained by the immunoSEQ multiplex PCR assay. The clones in this table, taken by TCRdb from immuneACCESS, are in-frame only. Not every clone is retained; where verified, under half of the shortfall comes from an unresolved V gene, and the cause of the rest is unknown. This sample has fewer than 80,000 clones in its table, and roughly nine tenths of those were observed once. The ten top clones hold over 4.5% of the sample. Sequences were obtained from blood. The receptors were gathered from a male donor with vitiligo.

The chain employs TRBV30 and TRBJ1-3; D gene ambiguous. Germline V gene sequence: CDR1 GTSNPN, CDR2 SVGIG (reference sequence). The CDR3 has 16 amino acids. Trimming removed 4 bases at V and 0 bases at J, with 16 bases between. The CDR3 loop is CAWTGESHYSGNTIYF. CDR3 sequence (DNA): TGTGCCTGGACCGGGGAATCCCACTACTCTGGAAACACCATATATTTT.

This chain links TRBV27 with TRBJ2-7, with D possibly matching TRBD1 (6 bases). V was clipped by 5 bases and J by 11 bases, with 19 bases between them. Germline loops: CDR1 MNHEY, CDR2 SMNVEV (reference sequence). CDR3 length: 13 residues. Here the CDR3 reads CASSPSQGRIEYF. For the CDR3, the DNA is TGTGCCAGCAGTCCTAGCCAGGGGCGGATTGAGTACTTC.

The chain uses TRBV4-2 and TRBJ1-1, with D maybe TRBD1 (5 bases). This CDR3 is 15 amino acids long. The germline V and J ends were trimmed by 3 bases and 0 bases, with 11 bases remaining between them. From germline, CDR1 is LGHNA and CDR2 YNFKEQ. CDR3 in amino acids: CASSQGGRMNTEAFF. The DNA for the CDR3 is TGTGCCAGCAGCCAGGGGGGACGGATGAACACTGAAGCTTTCTTT.

V usage is TRBV9 and J usage is TRBJ1-6, with 7 bases matching TRBD1. This CDR3 region has 14 residues. Germline assignment: CDR1 SGDLS and CDR2 YYNGEE. Trimming cost V 2 bases and J 6 bases; bases outside gene matches: 2. This CDR3 is CASSVTGINSPLHF. The DNA of the CDR3 is TGTGCCAGCAGCGTGACAGGGATTAATTCACCCCTCCACTTT.

The V and J genes are TRBV4-3 and TRBJ2-6; the D gene is possibly TRBD2 (6 bases). V lost 1 base to trimming and J lost 1 base, with 20 bases between them. The CDR3 extends over 20 amino acids. Germline CDR1 LGHNA, CDR2 YSLEER. The CDR3 DNA sequence: TGCGCCAGCAGCCAAGGGGACTCGTGGGCTACGGGGTCTGGGGCCAACGTCCTGACTTTC. Translation: CASSQGDSWATGSGANVLTF.

The rearrangement joins TRBV6-5 to TRBJ1-2; TRBD1 aligns across 12 bases. Germline lookup yields CDR1 MNHEY and CDR2 SVGAGI. The CDR3 has 16 residues. Trimming at V came to 4 bases and at J to 7 bases, leaving 10 bases not matched to a gene. The CDR3 DNA reads TGTGCCAGCAGTTTCCGGGACAGGGGGCATTCGGTTGGCTACACCTTC. It encodes CASSFRDRGHSVGYTF.

This clone was seen once. CDR3 sequence reads: CASSATDGLNSPLHF. The CDR3 bases are TGTGCCAGCAGCGCAACGGACGGACTAAATTCACCCCTCCACTTT. The rearrangement joins TRBV13 to TRBJ1-6; D ambiguous. Trimming took 5 bases from V and 7 from J, leaving 15 bases between them. The CDR3 is 15 residues long. CDR1 and CDR2 from the germline V gene are PRHDT and FYEKMQ (reference sequence).

The chain is built from TRBV29-1 and TRBJ1-1, with a possible D match to TRBD1 (6 bases). From germline, CDR1 is SQVTM and CDR2 ANQGSEA. This CDR3 has 13 residues. With 4 bases removed from V and 2 bases from J, the gap between germline ends came to 11 bases. The chain's CDR3 is CSVGTDGNTEAFF. The CDR3 DNA reads TGCAGCGTTGGGACAGACGGAAACACTGAAGCTTTCTTT.

The chain employs TRBV2 and TRBJ1-3; a possible D gene is TRBD1 (5 bases). V lost 2 bases to trimming and J lost 7 bases, with 15 bases between them. The CDR3 contains 15 residues. Germline values: CDR1 SNHLY, CDR2 FYNNEI. CDR3 coding DNA: TGTGCCAGCAGTGAATGGGGGGGTTTGGGCAACACCATATATTTT. Its protein product is CASSEWGGLGNTIYF.

The chain recombines TRBV12-5 with TRBJ2-3, with TRBD2 matching over 13 bases. Germline assignment: CDR1 LGHNT and CDR2 FRNRAP. The CDR3 runs 20 residues. V lost 0 bases, J lost 0 bases, and 9 bases stayed unmatched. This CDR3 reads CASGLVAKGLAGPSTDTQYF. The CDR3 DNA is TGTGCTAGTGGTTTGGTTGCCAAGGGACTAGCGGGGCCTAGCACAGATACGCAGTATTTT.

The rearrangement joins TRBV27 to TRBJ2-5; 9 bases agree with TRBD1. Unmatched junction bases numbered 6, after V lost 5 bases and J lost 2 bases. This CDR3 has 15 residues. Germline-derived CDR1 and CDR2 are MNHEY and SMNVEV (reference sequence). CDR3 amino acids: CASSGLGTGQETQYF. The CDR3 DNA is TGTGCCAGCAGTGGCCTCGGGACAGGGCAAGAGACCCAGTACTTC.

V is TRBV19 and J is TRBJ2-7, with TRBD2 matching over 7 bases. The V gene end was trimmed by 4 bases and the J gene end by 7 bases; junction bases not matched to a gene: 4. Germline CDR1 is LNHDA and CDR2 is SQIVND (reference sequence). The CDR3 length is 12 residues. Written as DNA, the CDR3 is TGTGCCAGTAGTACGCTCGGGGGGGAGCAGTACTTC. This codes for CASSTLGGEQYF. Full variable domain (remainder filled in from reference TRBV19 and TRBJ2-7): DGGITQSPKYLFRKEGQNVTLSCEQNLNHDAMYWYRQDPGQGLRLIYYSQIVNDFQKGDIAEGYSVSREKKESFPLTVTSAQKNPTAFYLCASSTLGGEQYFGPGTRLTVT.